This TCR beta chain was sequenced for a study of regulatory T cells in long-lasting Graves disease. Germline V gene sequence: CDR1 MGHRA, CDR2 YSYEKL. The junction had 8 bases not matched to a gene; V was cut back by 4 bases and J by 2 bases. This CDR3 comprises 15 residues. Sequencing libraries for TCR beta were prepared with iRepertoire HTBI primers and Arm-PCR of CDR3 regions. TCRdb reanalysed the multiplex PCR reads using MiXCR and keeps one entry per CDR3 protein. The table shows about 470,000 distinct CDR3 sequences, with about 16% occurring only once. This clonotype was picked up many times. Its antigen is still unknown. Study results and caveats: Favored gene segments in persistent disease were TRBV28, TRBJ1-2 and TRBJ2-5.

This sample's time point: newly diagnosed GD, antithyroid drugs for less than 3 months. Construction of the TCR library relied on RNA isolated from PBMCs. Another study also made use of these data, one on T cells in Graves' hyperthyroidism and ophthalmopathy.

This chain links TRBV4-1 with TRBJ2-7, with 7 bases lining up with TRBD1. This specimen was peripheral blood mononuclear cells (PBMCs), taken at new diagnosis, from a patient treated with antithyroid drugs. The TCR comes from a woman in her 30s with Graves disease. CDR3 coding DNA: TGCGCCAGCAGCCTTAGGGACAGTTCGACCTACGAGCAGTACTTC. It codes for CASSLRDSSTYEQYF.